Following are 27 T cell receptor beta chains from one sample sequenced in a study of long-term antiretroviral therapy in people with HIV. They ran version v3.0 of the immunoSEQ assay at survey level. Clones were read by immunoSEQ multiplex PCR, and TCRdb kept only the in-frame ones, dropping some. The sample consists of 20,000 to 25,000 clones, over 75% of them appearing once. Sequences were derived from unsorted PBMCs, sampled 0.3 years after starting antiretroviral therapy. These TCRs come from a man aged 50 to 59 with HIV.

This clone came up a few times. The rearrangement uses TRBV6-6 and TRBJ1-5; a possible D gene is TRBD1 (5 bases). V lost 5 bases and J 2 bases, leaving 10 bases between the germline ends. This CDR3 is built from 14 residues. Per germline, CDR1 MNHNY and CDR2 SVGAGI (reference sequence). Written as DNA, the CDR3 is TGTGCCAGCAGTCGGGACGGCCGCAATCAGCCCCAGCATTTT. Its translation is CASSRDGRNQPQHF.

The rearrangement joins TRBV5-4 to TRBJ1-1; 9 positions agree with TRBD1. The CDR3 sequence is 15 residues long. Trimming cost V 0 bases and J 5 bases; bases outside gene matches: 5. Germline CDR1 SGHNT, CDR2 YYREEE (reference sequence). The CDR3 spells CASSLGYRGQTEAFF. The CDR3 DNA sequence: TGTGCCAGCAGCTTGGGATACAGGGGGCAAACTGAAGCTTTCTTT.

J is TRBJ1-2 and V is TRBV10-3, with 8 bases identical to TRBD1. The ends lost 10 bases at V and 6 bases at J; junction bases unmatched: 7. The CDR3 is made up of 12 amino acids. In germline, CDR1 is ENHRY, CDR2 SYGVKD. The CDR3 DNA sequence: TGTGCCACACTGCAGGGGGCCGATGGCTACACCTTC. Translating gives CATLQGADGYTF.

The chain combines TRBV11-3 with TRBJ2-2, with unresolved D. The CDR3 totals 15 residues. Trimming cost V 0 bases and J 6 bases, with 11 bases left between them. The germline gives CDR1 SGHNT, CDR2 YENEEA. The CDR3 spells CASSLDIRTAGELFF. CDR3 nucleotide sequence: TGTGCCAGCAGCTTAGACATCCGGACGGCCGGGGAGCTGTTTTTT.

This chain links TRBV7-9 with TRBJ2-7, with D maybe TRBD2 (6 bases). The V end was cut by 4 bases, the J end by 7 bases, with 17 bases between. CDR1 and CDR2 from the germline V gene are SEHNR and FQNEAQ (reference sequence). The CDR3 has 14 residues. For the CDR3, the DNA is TGTGCCAGCAGCTCCGGGGGTCAATCGGTTGAGCAGTACTTC. Its protein is CASSSGGQSVEQYF.

V usage is TRBV15 and J usage is TRBJ2-1, with 7 bases lining up with TRBD1. Looked up from germline, CDR1 is LNHNV and CDR2 is YYDKDF (reference sequence). Unmatched junction bases numbered 4, after V lost 2 bases and J lost 0 bases. The CDR3 length is 16 residues. CDR3 sequence: CATSRQGVGSYNEQFF. The CDR3 bases are TGTGCCACCAGCAGACAGGGGGTAGGCTCCTACAATGAGCAGTTCTTC.

This chain links TRBV29-1 with TRBJ1-3; D call uncertain. Germline lookup yields CDR1 SQVTM and CDR2 ANQGSEA. CDR3 length: 15 residues. Trimming stripped 0 bases from V and 0 bases from J, with 9 bases between. The CDR3 loop is CSVEDRRFSGNTIYF. The CDR3 coding sequence is TGCAGCGTTGAAGATCGACGGTTCTCTGGAAACACCATATATTTT.

The V gene is TRBV18, the J gene TRBJ2-1; 9 nucleotides match TRBD2. V lost 1 base to trimming and J lost 4 bases; unmatched junction nucleotides: 2. This CDR3 region has 15 residues. CDR1 is KGHSH and CDR2 is LQKENI in the germline V gene. The CDR3 DNA sequence: TGTGCCAGCTCACCACGACTAGCGGAGTACAATGAGCAGTTCTTC. Its protein product is CASSPRLAEYNEQFF.

This clone was seen just once. This chain connects TRBV11-2 to TRBJ2-1, with D perhaps assigned TRBD1 or TRBD2 (6 bases each). Germline V gene lookup returns CDR1 SGHAT and CDR2 FQNNGV. Trimming removed 3 bases from V and 2 bases from J, with 14 bases in between. The CDR3 contains 16 residues. Here the CDR3 reads CASSLARGPTYNEQFF. For the CDR3, the DNA is TGTGCCAGCAGCTTGGCTCGGGGGCCGACCTACAATGAGCAGTTCTTC.

The chain combines TRBV15 with TRBJ2-3; 9 bases are a match to TRBD2. CDR1 is LNHNV, CDR2 YYDKDF, per germline (reference sequence). Unmatched junction bases numbered 3, after V lost 0 bases and J lost 2 bases. There are 16 residues in the CDR3. The chain's CDR3 is CATSRDLGLATDTQYF. Written as DNA, the CDR3 is TGTGCCACCAGCAGAGATCTGGGACTAGCCACAGATACGCAGTATTTT.

The chain combines TRBV27 with TRBJ1-1; no reliable D call. Germline-derived CDR1 and CDR2 are MNHEY and SMNVEV (reference sequence). The CDR3 runs to 14 residues. V was shortened by 4 bases and J by 1 base, with 10 bases between the two germline ends. The CDR3, as DNA: TGTGCCAGCAGTTACAGCGATCAGAACACTGAAGCTTTCTTT. This encodes CASSYSDQNTEAFF.

The chain couples TRBV18 to TRBJ1-5, with 10 bases fitting TRBD1. CDR1 and CDR2 from the germline V gene are KGHSH and LQKENI. The CDR3 spans 15 residues. J lost 6 bases, V lost 5 bases, and 7 bases had no gene match. The CDR3 region is CASSATGGETQPQHF. CDR3 coding DNA: TGTGCCAGCTCAGCGACAGGGGGCGAGACTCAGCCCCAGCATTTT.

This clone appeared a few times. This sequence joins TRBV9 and TRBJ1-5; tentative D call: TRBD1 (5 bases). Trimming shortened V by 3 bases and J by 7 bases, and 11 bases separated the two germline ends. Germline CDR1 SGDLS, CDR2 YYNGEE. The length of the CDR3 is 13 residues. The CDR3 sequence is CASSAEGTQPQHF. As DNA, the CDR3 is TGTGCCAGCAGCGCTGAGGGGACCCAGCCCCAGCATTTT. Full variable domain (remainder filled in from reference TRBV9 and TRBJ1-5): DSGVTQTPKHLITATGQRVTLRCSPRSGDLSVYWYQQSLDQGLQFLIQYYNGEERAKGNILERFSAQQFPDLHSELNLSSLELGDSALYFCASSAEGTQPQHFGDGTRLSIL.

The chain links TRBV10-3 to TRBJ2-7; TRBD1 aligns across 8 bases. The CDR3 has 14 amino acids. Germline CDR1 is ENHRY and CDR2 is SYGVKD. V gave up 0 bases and J gave up 7 bases; unmatched junction bases: 5. The CDR3 region is CAISESRTGKEQYF. The CDR3 DNA reads as TGTGCCATCAGTGAGTCTAGGACAGGGAAAGAGCAGTACTTC.

This clone was seen once. The J gene is TRBJ1-1, the V gene TRBV7-9, with TRBD1 matching over 8 bases. Germline V gene lookup returns CDR1 SEHNR and CDR2 FQNEAQ (reference sequence). V gave up 0 bases and J gave up 2 bases; unmatched junction bases: 11. The CDR3 runs 18 residues. Here the CDR3 DNA reads TGTGCCAGCAGCTTAGCCATTGGCCAGGGGGCTTTTAACACTGAAGCTTTCTTT. Its protein is CASSLAIGQGAFNTEAFF.

The genes are TRBV5-5 and TRBJ1-1, with 7 positions matching TRBD1. The CDR3 has 14 residues. J gave up 4 bases and V 4 bases, and 7 bases lay outside the gene matches. The germline V gene encodes CDR1 SGHKS and CDR2 YYEKEE (reference sequence). The CDR3 DNA follows: TGTGCCAGCAGCCCGACAGGGAGAGGCACTGAAGCTTTCTTT. Translated, it gives CASSPTGRGTEAFF.

This chain uses TRBV30 with TRBJ1-3; D gene uncertain. Germline lookup yields CDR1 GTSNPN and CDR2 SVGIG (reference sequence). V lost 3 bases and J lost 0, with 6 bases in between. The CDR3 spans 13 residues. The CDR3 loop reads CAWSRFSGNTIYF. The CDR3 DNA is TGTGCCTGGAGCAGATTCTCTGGAAACACCATATATTTT.

The chain combines TRBV6-5 with TRBJ2-7; 7 positions match TRBD1. CDR1 is MNHEY and CDR2 is SVGAGI in the germline V gene. There are 15 residues in the CDR3. V was pared by 0 bases and J by 6 bases, with 8 bases of the junction left unmatched. CDR3 residues: CASSYSAARQGEQYF. In DNA, the CDR3 is TGTGCCAGCAGTTACTCGGCGGCTAGACAGGGCGAGCAGTACTTC.

This chain uses TRBV14 with TRBJ2-3; D is ambiguous. The CDR3 extends over 15 amino acids. The V gene lost 4 bases and the J gene lost 0 bases, with 11 bases spanning the gap. The germline CDR1 and CDR2 sequences are SGHDN and FVKESK. The chain's CDR3 is CASSPLGLSTDTQYF. For the CDR3, the DNA is TGTGCCAGCAGCCCGCTCGGGCTTAGCACAGATACGCAGTATTTT.

The chain joins TRBV6-5 to TRBJ1-3; no clear D. The CDR3 totals 16 residues. V dropped 2 bases and J dropped 0 bases, with 11 bases sitting between them. Germline assignment: CDR1 MNHEY and CDR2 SVGAGI. In DNA, the CDR3 is TGTGCCAGCAGTTACGCCAACAACCTCTCTGGAAACACCATATATTTT. Translation: CASSYANNLSGNTIYF.

The chain couples TRBV5-1 to TRBJ2-3; 8 bases map to TRBD1. The trim removed 4 bases at V and 1 base at J, leaving 8 bases unmatched. Germline values: CDR1 SGHRS, CDR2 YFSETQ. The CDR3 has 16 residues. The CDR3 DNA reads as TGCGCCAGCAGCGCACAGGGGGAGGTTGGCACAGATACGCAGTATTTT. Protein: CASSAQGEVGTDTQYF.

The chain combines TRBV6-6 with TRBJ1-1, with TRBD1 matching over 7 bases. Germline loops: CDR1 MNHNY, CDR2 SVGAGI (reference sequence). This CDR3 has 14 amino acids. With V trimmed by 4 bases and J by 5 bases, 7 bases remained unmatched. The CDR3 is CASSWNRGRTEAFF. In nucleotides, the CDR3 is TGTGCCAGCAGTTGGAACAGGGGAAGGACTGAAGCTTTCTTT.

This clone was seen only once. This chain uses TRBV9 with TRBJ2-1; 12 bases agree with TRBD2. The CDR3 runs 16 residues. The germline gives CDR1 SGDLS, CDR2 YYNGEE. V shed 0 bases, J shed 4 bases, and the junction held 2 bases outside the gene matches. As DNA, the CDR3 is TGTGCCAGCAGCGTAGGACTAGCGGGAGCATACAATGAGCAGTTCTTC. Protein product: CASSVGLAGAYNEQFF.

CDR3 nucleotide sequence: TGTGCCAGCAGCGCCAACGCGGGACCCTATAACTATGGCTACACCTTC. Translated: CASSANAGPYNYGYTF. The V gene is TRBV9, the J gene TRBJ1-2; the D gene is possibly TRBD1 (5 bases). The germline V gene encodes CDR1 SGDLS and CDR2 YYNGEE. The V end lost 3 bases, the J end lost 1 base, and 16 bases lay between the germline ends. The CDR3 runs 16 residues.

J is TRBJ1-1 and V is TRBV4-3; no clear D. The CDR3 covers 14 residues. Trimming removed 0 bases from V and 4 bases from J, with 9 bases in between. Germline loops: CDR1 LGHNA, CDR2 YSLEER. The CDR3 reads CASSQDGGVTEAFF. CDR3 DNA: TGCGCCAGCAGCCAAGATGGCGGGGTCACTGAAGCTTTCTTT.

J is TRBJ1-1 and V is TRBV5-5; no clear D gene. The CDR3 is 15 residues long. Germline V gene data show CDR1 as SGHKS and CDR2 as YYEKEE (reference sequence). Deletions cut 4 bases from V and 1 base from J, with 14 bases between. CDR3 coding DNA: TGTGCCAGCAGCCCTGATGCGGGCAGGAACACTGAAGCTTTCTTT. Translated, it gives CASSPDAGRNTEAFF.

This sequence joins TRBV10-2 and TRBJ1-3; D is ambiguous. CDR3 length: 13 residues. V lost 0 bases, J lost 8 bases, and 8 bases lay in between. Germline V gene lookup returns CDR1 WSHSY and CDR2 SAAADI. DNA of the CDR3: TGCGCCAGCAGTGAGTCGACTCGGGACACCATATATTTT. Translating it yields CASSESTRDTIYF.